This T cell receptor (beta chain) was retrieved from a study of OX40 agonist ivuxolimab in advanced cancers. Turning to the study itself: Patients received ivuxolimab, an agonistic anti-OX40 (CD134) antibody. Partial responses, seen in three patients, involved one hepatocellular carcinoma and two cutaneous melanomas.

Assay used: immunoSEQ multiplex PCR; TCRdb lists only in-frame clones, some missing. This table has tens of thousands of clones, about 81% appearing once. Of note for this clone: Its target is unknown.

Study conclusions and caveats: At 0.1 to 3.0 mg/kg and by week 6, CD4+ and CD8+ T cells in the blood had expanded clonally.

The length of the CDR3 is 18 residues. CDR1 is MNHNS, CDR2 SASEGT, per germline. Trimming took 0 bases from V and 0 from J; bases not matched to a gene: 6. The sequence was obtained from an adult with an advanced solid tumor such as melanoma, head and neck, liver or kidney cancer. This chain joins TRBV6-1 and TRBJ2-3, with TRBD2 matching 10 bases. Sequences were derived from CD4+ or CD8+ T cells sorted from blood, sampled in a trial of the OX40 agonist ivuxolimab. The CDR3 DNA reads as TGTGCCAGCAGTGAAGCTAGGATAGCGGGGGGAAGCACAGATACGCAGTATTTT. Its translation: CASSEARIAGGSTDTQYF.